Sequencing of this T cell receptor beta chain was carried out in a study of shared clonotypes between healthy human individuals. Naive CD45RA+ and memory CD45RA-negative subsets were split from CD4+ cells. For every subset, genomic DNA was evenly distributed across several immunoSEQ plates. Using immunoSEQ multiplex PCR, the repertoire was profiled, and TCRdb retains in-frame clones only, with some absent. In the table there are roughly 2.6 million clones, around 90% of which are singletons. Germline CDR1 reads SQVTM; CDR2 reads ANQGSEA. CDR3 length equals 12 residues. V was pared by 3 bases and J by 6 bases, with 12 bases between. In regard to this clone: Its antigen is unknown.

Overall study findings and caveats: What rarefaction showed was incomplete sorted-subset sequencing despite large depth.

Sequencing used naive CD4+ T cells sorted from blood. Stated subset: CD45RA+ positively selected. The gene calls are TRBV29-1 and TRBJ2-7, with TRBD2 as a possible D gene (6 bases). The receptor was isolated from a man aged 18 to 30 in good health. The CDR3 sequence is CSVDGGTAEQYF. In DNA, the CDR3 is TGCAGCGTTGATGGGGGGACGGCCGAGCAGTACTTC.